These 19 T cell receptor beta chains were sequenced from one sample in a study of blood T cells in healthy people across ages (dated by TCRdb to about 2015). Library preparation used 5' RACE. TCRdb records Illumina HiSeq 2500 as the sequencer. A second PCR of about 7 to 12 cycles was run with a J-beta primer mix and a sample-barcoded 5' primer. The raw public data were reprocessed by TCRdb itself: fastp quality trimming at Q25, MiXCR clonotype calling, in-frame beta chains only. Merged by CDR3 protein, the rows form single entries marked with the most common genes and DNA. The sample table records 1.2 million to 1.5 million distinct CDR3 sequences; around 59% of these occur just once. The top ten clonotypes cover under 8.5% of the sample. What was sequenced was blood. The receptors come from a man younger than 30 in good health.

The rearrangement links TRBV25-1 to TRBJ2-7; D not certain. This CDR3 is 13 amino acids long. The germline gives CDR1 MGHDK, CDR2 SYGVNS. Trimming pared 5 bases from V and 9 bases from J, leaving 17 bases between. CDR3 residues: CASSNGSLSMQYF. CDR3 nucleotide sequence: TGTGCCAGCAGTAATGGGTCTCTATCTATGCAGTACTTC.

The V gene is TRBV15, the J gene TRBJ2-5; 10 nucleotides agree with TRBD2. The CDR3 sequence is 18 residues long. Germline assignment: CDR1 LNHNV and CDR2 YYDKDF (reference sequence). V was pared by 0 bases and J by 5 bases, with 12 bases of the junction left unmatched. The CDR3 DNA reads TGTGCCACCAGCAGAGATAAGACTAGCGGGCACCTCCGGGAGACCCAGTACTTC. Translating gives CATSRDKTSGHLRETQYF.

This clonotype was counted a few times. The J gene is TRBJ2-5, the V gene TRBV18, with D uncertain. V was cut by 2 bases and J by 2 bases, with 12 bases left in between. This CDR3 comprises 15 residues. The germline CDR1 and CDR2 sequences are KGHSH and LQKENI. The CDR3 DNA sequence: TGTGCCAGCTCACCAGGAAGCCTAGGACAAGAGACCCAGTACTTC. Encoded protein: CASSPGSLGQETQYF.

This chain links TRBV10-3 with TRBJ2-3, with D tentatively TRBD2 (6 bases). V dropped 6 bases and J dropped 5 bases, with 9 bases sitting between them. This CDR3 region has 12 residues. Germline-derived CDR1 and CDR2 are ENHRY and SYGVKD. The CDR3 DNA is TGTGCCATCAGGGGGACTTTAGATACGCAGTATTTT. This codes for CAIRGTLDTQYF.

V is TRBV4-2 and J is TRBJ2-1, with D possibly matching TRBD2 (5 bases). Looked up from germline, CDR1 is LGHNA and CDR2 is YNFKEQ. CDR3 size: 15 residues. The V end lost 4 bases, the J end lost 10 bases, and 20 bases lay between the germline ends. The CDR3 loop is CASSPGLPRSLEQFF. In DNA, the CDR3 is TGTGCCAGCAGCCCCGGACTTCCTCGAAGTCTCGAGCAGTTCTTC.

The genes are TRBV25-1 and TRBJ2-5, with D possibly being TRBD1 or TRBD2 (5 bases each). The CDR3 spans 16 residues. Germline loops: CDR1 MGHDK, CDR2 SYGVNS. Trimming left V 2 bases short and J 0 bases short, with 13 bases between. The CDR3 protein is CASSEARGGYQETQYF. In DNA form, the CDR3 reads TGTGCCAGCAGTGAAGCAAGGGGCGGGTACCAAGAGACCCAGTACTTC.

This chain connects TRBV4-1 to TRBJ2-7; 12 bases map to TRBD2. TRBJ2-5 matches the DNA end more closely, so the J call is doubtful. Per germline, CDR1 MGHRA and CDR2 YSYEKL. CDR3 length: 15 residues. The DNA of the CDR3 is TGCGCCAGCACGGCTAGCGGGGGGGCCGGGGAGACCCAGTACTTC. Encoded protein: CASTASGGAGETQYF.

In its sample, this clonotype was seen a few times. The V and J genes are TRBV27 and TRBJ2-7; D perhaps matches TRBD2 (6 bases). V gave up 5 bases and J gave up 2 bases, with 16 bases separating them. CDR3 length: 15 residues. Germline V CDR1 and CDR2: MNHEY, SMNVEV (reference sequence). This CDR3 reads CASSGSGGVPYEQYF. In DNA form, the CDR3 reads TGTGCCAGCAGTGGCTCTGGCGGGGTACCCTACGAGCAGTACTTC.

V gene TRBV2 combines with J gene TRBJ2-5; TRBD1 matches at 9 bases. V trimming: 7 bases; J trimming: 3 bases; junction bases outside the gene matches: 3. CDR3 length: 13 amino acids. Germline-derived CDR1 and CDR2 are SNHLY and FYNNEI. The CDR3 DNA reads as TGTGCCAGCAACCGGGACAGGGAAGAGACCCAGTACTTC. Translation: CASNRDREETQYF.

The V gene is TRBV10-3, the J gene TRBJ2-1; D is perhaps TRBD2 (5 bases). The length of the CDR3 is 15 residues. V shed 0 bases and J shed 4 bases, with 10 bases lying between them. Germline V CDR1 and CDR2: ENHRY, SYGVKD. As DNA, the CDR3 is TGTGCCATCAGTGAGTCCGAAGCGGTATACAATGAGCAGTTCTTC. It yields the protein CAISESEAVYNEQFF.

This clonotype was seen a few times. This chain links TRBV12-3 or TRBV12-4 with TRBJ2-7, with a weak D call TRBD2 (6 bases). The CDR3 consists of 15 residues. Deletions cut 1 base from V and 2 bases from J, with 12 bases between. CDR3 in amino acids: CASSLGQWGAYEQYF. The CDR3 nucleotides are TGTGCCAGCAGTTTAGGTCAGTGGGGGGCCTACGAGCAGTACTTC.

This clonotype showed up just a few times. The chain recombines TRBV7-2 with TRBJ2-1; D gene uncertain. The CDR3 consists of 15 residues. Germline V gene sequence: CDR1 SGHTA, CDR2 FQGNSA. The V gene lost 2 bases and the J gene lost 9 bases, with 17 bases spanning the gap. As DNA, the CDR3 is TGTGCCAGCAGCTTACTCGGCTCCCTGGGAAGTGAGCAGTTCTTC. Translation gives CASSLLGSLGSEQFF. Drawing the rest from reference TRBV7-2 and TRBJ2-1, the complete variable domain is GAGVSQSPSNKVTEKGKDVELRCDPISGHTALYWYRQSLGQGLEFLIYFQGNSAPDKSGLPSDRFSAERTGGSVSTLTIQRTQQEDSAVYLCASSLLGSLGSEQFFGPGTRLTVL.

The chain is built from TRBV6-5 and TRBJ2-1; perhaps TRBD2 as D (6 bases). The end of the DNA fits TRBJ2-7 better, so the J call may be wrong. CDR3 length: 15 amino acids. CDR1 MNHEY and CDR2 SVGAGI come from the germline V gene. The CDR3 protein is CASSYANSGRNEQYF. CDR3 nucleotides: TGTGCCAGCAGTTACGCTAATAGCGGTAGAAATGAGCAGTACTTC.

This clonotype showed up just a few times. The V gene is TRBV3-1, the J gene TRBJ1-1, with D hard to call. The germline CDR1 and CDR2 sequences are LGHDT and YNNKEL (reference sequence). This CDR3 region has 12 residues. Between the trimmed V and J ends, which lost 4 bases and 3 bases, there was a span of 6 bases. CDR3 region: CASSRDYTEAFF. The CDR3 DNA is TGTGCCAGCAGCCGGGATTACACTGAAGCTTTCTTT. The variable domain in full, with the rest retrieved from reference TRBV3-1 and TRBJ1-1, is DTAVSQTPKYLVTQMGNDKSIKCEQNLGHDTMYWYKQDSKKFLKIMFSYNNKELIINETVPNRFSPKSPDKAHLNLHINSLELGDSAVYFCASSRDYTEAFFGQGTRLTVV.

The chain couples TRBV4-1 to TRBJ1-5, with no clear D. CDR3 size: 17 residues. The V gene's germline CDR1 is MGHRA and CDR2 YSYEKL. V was trimmed by 4 bases and J by 5 bases, leaving 21 bases between them. This CDR3 is CASSPTPIRQRDQPQHF. CDR3 nucleotide sequence: TGCGCCAGCAGCCCAACCCCAATTCGACAACGGGATCAGCCCCAGCATTTT.

With respect to this clonotype: An end of the junction does not agree with germline; a read error may underlie this. The V gene is TRBV15, the J gene TRBJ2-3, with 9 bases aligning to TRBD2. The CDR3 loop spans 16 amino acids. Germline V gene lookup returns CDR1 LNHNV and CDR2 YYDKDF (reference sequence). The CDR3 sequence is CATSRGIAGDTETQYF. The CDR3, as DNA: TGTGCCACCAGCAGAGGTATAGCGGGGGACACAGAGACGCAGTATTTT.

The chain is built from TRBV7-2 and TRBJ2-5; 7 nucleotides align to TRBD1. The tail of the sequence fits TRBJ2-7 better, so the J call may be wrong. The CDR3 has 15 residues. CDR1 and CDR2 from the germline V gene are SGHTA and FQGNSA. CDR3 DNA sequence: TGTGCCAGCAGCGCCCCCCCTGGGACAGACTACGAGCAGTACTTC. Residues: CASSAPPGTDYEQYF.

This chain uses TRBV7-9 with TRBJ1-1; D uncertain. The CDR3 length is 13 residues. V lost 5 bases and J lost 5, with 12 bases in between. Germline V CDR1 and CDR2: SEHNR, FQNEAQ (reference sequence). Written as DNA, the CDR3 is TGTGCCAGCAGCGACCGTAGGGAGACTGAAGCTTTCTTT. Translated: CASSDRRETEAFF.

The chain links TRBV5-1 to TRBJ2-1; 15 nucleotides line up with TRBD2. V shed 4 bases, J shed 8 bases, and the junction held 13 bases outside the gene matches. CDR1 SGHRS and CDR2 YFSETQ come from the germline V gene. This CDR3 has 18 residues. The CDR3 nucleotides read TGCGCCAGCAGCCTGGGACTAGCGGGGGGCTTCCGCTTCGATGAGCAGTTCTTC. Its translation: CASSLGLAGGFRFDEQFF.